This T cell receptor (beta chain) was retrieved from a study of T cell responses to AZD1222 COVID-19 vaccine. Study-wide points: Nearly half of spike-specific TCRs reportedly target unmutated variant regions.

This clone was seen once. The antigen is not known. Germline V gene lookup returns CDR1 MNHEY and CDR2 SMNVEV (reference sequence). The CDR3 has 18 amino acids. V lost 2 bases and J 0 bases, leaving 19 bases between the germline ends. The method was immunoSEQ multiplex PCR; TCRdb's version includes in-frame clones alone and lacks a portion of them. The sample lists over 130,000 clones; approximately 94% were seen once. Here the sequenced sample was peripheral blood, taken on day 0 of AZD1222 vaccination. This chain links TRBV27 with TRBJ1-1, with TRBD1 as a possible D gene (5 bases). The TCR was taken from an adult in good health. The CDR3 sequence: CASSLRALRGSMNTEAFF. The DNA of the CDR3 is TGTGCCAGCAGTTTAAGGGCCCTGAGGGGCAGCATGAACACTGAAGCTTTCTTT.